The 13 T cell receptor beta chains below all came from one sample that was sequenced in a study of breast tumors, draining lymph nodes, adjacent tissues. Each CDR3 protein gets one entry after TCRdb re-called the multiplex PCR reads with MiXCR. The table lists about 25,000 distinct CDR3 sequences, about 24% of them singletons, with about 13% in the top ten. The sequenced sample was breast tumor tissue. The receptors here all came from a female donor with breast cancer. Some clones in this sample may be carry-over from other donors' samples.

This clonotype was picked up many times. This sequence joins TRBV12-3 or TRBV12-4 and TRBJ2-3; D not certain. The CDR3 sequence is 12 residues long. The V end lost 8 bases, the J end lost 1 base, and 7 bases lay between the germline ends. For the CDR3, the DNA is TGTGCCAGCGGTTGGGGCACAGATACGCAGTATTTT. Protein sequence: CASGWGTDTQYF.

In DNA form, the CDR3 reads TGTGCCCCCCGTCCGGGCAGGGGGCTATGTAGAACTGAAGCTTTCTTT. Encoded protein: CAPRPGRGLCRTEAFF. The chain carries TRBV7-8 and TRBJ1-1, with 8 bases lining up with TRBD1. The CDR3 has 16 amino acids. Trimming removed 11 bases from V and 5 bases from J; junction bases left unmatched: 19. CDR1 and CDR2 (germline): SGHVS, FQNEAQ.

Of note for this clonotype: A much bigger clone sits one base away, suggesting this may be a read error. For the CDR3, the DNA is TGTGCCAGCAGTTTCCTGGGACGGGATAACTATGGCTACACCTTC. This gives the protein CASSFLGRDNYGYTF. This rearrangement joins TRBV27 to TRBJ1-2, with D possibly being TRBD1 (5 bases). Germline loops: CDR1 MNHEY, CDR2 SMNVEV (reference sequence). CDR3 length: 15 residues. V lost 3 bases, J lost 1 base, and 12 bases lay in between.

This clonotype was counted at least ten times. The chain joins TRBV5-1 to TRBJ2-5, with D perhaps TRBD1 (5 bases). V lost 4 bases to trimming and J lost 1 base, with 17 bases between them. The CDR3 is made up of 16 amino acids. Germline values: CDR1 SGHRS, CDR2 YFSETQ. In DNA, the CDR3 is TGCGCCAGCAGCACGGACAAAGGGATCCTCCAAGAGACCCAGTACTTC. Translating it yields CASSTDKGILQETQYF.

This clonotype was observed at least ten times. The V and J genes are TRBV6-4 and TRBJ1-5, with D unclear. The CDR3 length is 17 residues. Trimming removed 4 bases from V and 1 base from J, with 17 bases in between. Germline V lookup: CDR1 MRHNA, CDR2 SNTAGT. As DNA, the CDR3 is TGTGCCAGCAGTGTAGGCAACACGGGTGAAAGCAATCAGCCCCAGCATTTT. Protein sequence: CASSVGNTGESNQPQHF.

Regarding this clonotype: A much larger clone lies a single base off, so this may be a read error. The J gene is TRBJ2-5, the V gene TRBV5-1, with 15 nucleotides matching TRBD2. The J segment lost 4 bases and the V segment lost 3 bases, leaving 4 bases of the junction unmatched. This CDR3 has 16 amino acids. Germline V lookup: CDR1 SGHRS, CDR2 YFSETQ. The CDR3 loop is CASSWTSGGVRETQYF. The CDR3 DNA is TGCGCCAGCAGCTGGACTAGCGGGGGGGTCCGAGAGACCCAGTACTTC.

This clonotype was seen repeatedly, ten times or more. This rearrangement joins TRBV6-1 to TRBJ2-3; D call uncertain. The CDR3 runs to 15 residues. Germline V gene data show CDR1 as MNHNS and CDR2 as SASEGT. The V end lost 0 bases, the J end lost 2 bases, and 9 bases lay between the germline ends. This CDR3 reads CASSEAGNPTDTQYF. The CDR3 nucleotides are TGTGCCAGCAGTGAAGCGGGAAACCCCACAGATACGCAGTATTTT.

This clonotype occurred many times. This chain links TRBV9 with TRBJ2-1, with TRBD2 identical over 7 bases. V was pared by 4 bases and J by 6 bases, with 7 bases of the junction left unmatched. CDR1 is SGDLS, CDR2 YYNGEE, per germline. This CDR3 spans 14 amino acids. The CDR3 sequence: CASSLRGEPNEQFF. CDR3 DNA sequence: TGTGCCAGCAGCCTACGGGGGGAGCCCAATGAGCAGTTCTTC.

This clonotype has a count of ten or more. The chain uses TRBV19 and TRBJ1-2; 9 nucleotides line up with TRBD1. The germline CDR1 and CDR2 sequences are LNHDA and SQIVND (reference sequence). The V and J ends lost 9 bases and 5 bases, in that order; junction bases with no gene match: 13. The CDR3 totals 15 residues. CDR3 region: CASGPNRGRGYGYTF. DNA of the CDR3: TGTGCCAGCGGACCTAACAGGGGGCGCGGGTATGGCTACACCTTC.

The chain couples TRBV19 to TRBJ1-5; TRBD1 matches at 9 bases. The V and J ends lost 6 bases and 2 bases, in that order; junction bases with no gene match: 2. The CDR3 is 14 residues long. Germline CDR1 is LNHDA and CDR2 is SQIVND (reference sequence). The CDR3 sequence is CASRQGAGNQPQHF. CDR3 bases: TGTGCCAGTAGACAGGGGGCCGGCAATCAGCCCCAGCATTTT.

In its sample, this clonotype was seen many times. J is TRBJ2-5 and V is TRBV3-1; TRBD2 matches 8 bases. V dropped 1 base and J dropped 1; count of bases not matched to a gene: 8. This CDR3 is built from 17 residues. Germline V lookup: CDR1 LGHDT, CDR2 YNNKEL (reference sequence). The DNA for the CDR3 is TGTGCCAGCAGCCAAGGGTCGTGGCGGGAGGTCCAAGAGACCCAGTACTTC. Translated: CASSQGSWREVQETQYF.

The CDR3: CASVRGFSVYEQYF. The CDR3 DNA sequence: TGTGCCAGCGTGCGCGGGTTTTCAGTCTACGAGCAGTACTTC. V usage is TRBV11-2 and J usage is TRBJ2-7; TRBD2 is a possible D gene (5 bases). Trimming took off 8 bases at V and 3 bases at J, with 17 bases between the two ends. Germline V gene sequence: CDR1 SGHAT, CDR2 FQNNGV. CDR3 size: 14 residues.

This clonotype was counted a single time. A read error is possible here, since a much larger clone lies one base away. As DNA, the CDR3 is TGTGCCAGCAGGGGACTAGCTGAGATAGACGAGCAGTACTTC. This translates into CASRGLAEIDEQYF. The genes are TRBV28 and TRBJ2-7; 9 bases are a match to TRBD2. CDR1 and CDR2 (germline): MDHEN, SYDVKM. V trimming: 6 bases; J trimming: 5 bases; junction bases outside the gene matches: 8. The CDR3 covers 14 residues.